The present T cell receptor (beta chain) was sequenced within a study of vaccination effects on CD4 cells after COVID-19. General study findings and limits: Of the vaccine-induced clones from healthy vaccinees, merely 1 of 255 recognized common cold coronaviruses as well.

The assay was immunoSEQ multiplex PCR, and TCRdb's table has in-frame clones only and misses some. Among roughly 45,000 clones listed, 72% were seen once. The CDR3 has 16 residues. V gave up 6 bases and J gave up 7 bases, with 24 bases separating them. Per germline, CDR1 SGHNT and CDR2 YENEEA. Turning to this clone: Its antigen is undetermined.

Isolating CD4+ T cells followed 9 to 11 days of culture. As their vaccination, participants received two doses of either BNT162b2 or mRNA-1273. This specimen consisted of CD4+ T cells from PBMCs cultured without peptide, obtained after COVID-19 vaccination. This sequence was found in a human donor who received a COVID-19 vaccine. This chain links TRBV11-3 with TRBJ2-5, with a weak D call TRBD2 (7 bases). CDR3 protein: CASRGGTKAPVGTQYF. For the CDR3, the DNA is TGTGCCAGCAGAGGGGGGACTAAAGCACCGGTGGGGACCCAGTACTTC.